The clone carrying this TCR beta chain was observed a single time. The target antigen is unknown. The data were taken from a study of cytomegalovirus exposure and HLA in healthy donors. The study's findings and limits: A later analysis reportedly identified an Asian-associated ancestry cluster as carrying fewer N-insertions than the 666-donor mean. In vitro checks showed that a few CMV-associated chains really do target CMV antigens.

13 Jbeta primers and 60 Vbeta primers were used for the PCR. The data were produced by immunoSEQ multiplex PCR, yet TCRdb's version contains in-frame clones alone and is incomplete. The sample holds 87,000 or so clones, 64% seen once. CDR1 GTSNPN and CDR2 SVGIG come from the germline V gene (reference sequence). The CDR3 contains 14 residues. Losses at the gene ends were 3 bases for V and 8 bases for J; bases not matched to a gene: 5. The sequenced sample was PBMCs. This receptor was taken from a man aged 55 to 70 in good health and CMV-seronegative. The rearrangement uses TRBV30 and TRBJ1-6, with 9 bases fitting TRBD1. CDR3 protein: CAWSGTGRYSPLHF. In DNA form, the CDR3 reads TGTGCCTGGAGCGGGACAGGGAGGTATTCACCCCTCCACTTT.